This T cell receptor beta chain appears in the sequencing data of a study of shared clonotypes between healthy human individuals. Germline V gene data show CDR1 as SGHDT and CDR2 as YYEEEE. The CDR3 is made up of 14 amino acids. Trimming took 4 bases from V and 1 from J, leaving 11 bases between them. Only in-frame clones appear in the TCRdb table, and some are missing; sequencing was by immunoSEQ multiplex PCR. Altogether roughly 500,000 clones are present, roughly 95% being singletons, with the ten largest covering around 0.066%. The rearrangement joins TRBV5-6 to TRBJ2-5; D is undetermined. The source of this sequence is a woman in her twenties or thirties in good health. The sample taken for sequencing was naive CD4+ T cells sorted from blood. The sample's subset: CD45RA+ positively selected. DNA of the CDR3: TGTGCCAGCAGCACGCAGGATTTCCAAGAGACCCAGTACTTC. It yields the protein CASSTQDFQETQYF.